This is a list of T cell receptor beta chains from one sample in a study of radiation and T cells in renal cell carcinoma. Sequencing used immunoSEQ multiplex PCR; TCRdb keeps in-frame clones, though not all of them. The profile shows about 130,000 clones, around nine tenths of them singletons. The material was blood, obtained from a patient whose treatment included radiotherapy and nephrectomy. The receptors shown here come from a woman aged 70-85 years with renal cell carcinoma. Both conserved end residues are part of each CDR3. The order of the fields is clone size, V gene, J gene, D gene, CDR3 DNA, CDR3 protein. A D gene is named only where the DNA matches it firmly. The size entry is marked missing in some rows and otherwise reads once, few, many or a size class.

>.|TRBV6-6|TRBJ2-7|.
TGTGCCAGCAGTTACCCTCAGGGAGGTGAGCAGTACTTC
CASSYPQGGEQYF
>.|TRBV28|TRBJ2-4|TRBD2
TGTGCCAGCAGTTTTCCCAGCGGGGGGGCCCCCGCGGGGAACATTCAGTACTTC
CASSFPSGGAPAGNIQYF
>.|TRBV5-1|TRBJ2-7|.
TGCGCCAGCAGCTCGCAGCGAAGCTCCTACGAGCAGTACTTC
CASSSQRSSYEQYF
>.|TRBV7-3|TRBJ2-2|TRBD1
TGTGCCAGCAGCTGGGGGACAGGCGTAAACACCGGGGAGCTGTTTTTT
CASSWGTGVNTGELFF
>once|TRBV5-6|TRBJ2-2|.
TGTGCCAGCACCGACCTACCGGAGACAATTACCGGGGAGCTGTTTTTT
CASTDLPETITGELFF
>.|TRBV15|TRBJ2-7|.
TGTGCCACCAGCAGAGATGTAGCAGTAGGATTCTACGGGAGCGAGCAGTACTTC
CATSRDVAVGFYGSEQYF
>.|TRBV6-5|TRBJ1-1|.
TGTGCCAGCAGTAGACACACTGAAGCTTTCTTT
CASSRHTEAFF
>.|TRBV4-1|TRBJ2-1|.
TGCGCCAGCAGCCACCTCCTCCCCGCCTCCTATGAGCAGTTCTTC
CASSHLLPASYEQFF
>.|TRBV19|TRBJ2-3|.
TGTGCCAGTAAGACCACCACAGATACGCAGTATTTT
CASKTTTDTQYF
>.|TRBV7-3|TRBJ2-5|.
TGTGCCAGCAGCTTAGGCAGGGCGGAGACCCAGTACTTC
CASSLGRAETQYF
>once|TRBV6-1|TRBJ2-3|TRBD2
TGTGCCAGCAGTGGGAGACTAGCGGGGGATAACACAGATACGCAGTATTTT
CASSGRLAGDNTDTQYF
>.|TRBV30|TRBJ2-5|.
TGTGCCTGGAGTGTAAGGGTTGGAGAGACCCAGTACTTC
CAWSVRVGETQYF
>.|TRBV6-6|TRBJ2-7|.
TGTGCCAGCAGTTACATCTACGAGCAGTACTTC
CASSYIYEQYF
>.|TRBV9|TRBJ1-6|TRBD1
TGTGCCAGCAGCGGAGTGACAGGGGTCAGCTCCTATAATTCACCCCTCCACTTT
CASSGVTGVSSYNSPLHF
>.|TRBV6-6|TRBJ1-2|TRBD1
TGTGCCAGCACCTCGGGGACAGTGAACTATGGCTACACCTTC
CASTSGTVNYGYTF
>.|TRBV19|TRBJ1-2|TRBD1
TGTGCCAGTACCTCTTTCGGACAGGATCCTAACTATGGCTACACCTTC
CASTSFGQDPNYGYTF
>.|TRBV11-3|TRBJ2-5|.
TGTGCCAGCAGCTTAGGCCCTGGGGGTTGGGGTGAGACCCAGTACTTC
CASSLGPGGWGETQYF
>.|TRBV11-3|TRBJ1-2|.
TGTGCCAGCAGTCGGGAGGGCTATGGCTACACCTTC
CASSREGYGYTF
>.|TRBV28|TRBJ2-7|.
TGTGCCAGCACCTTGGGCGGGGGCCAACCCTCCTACGAGCAGTACTTC
CASTLGGGQPSYEQYF
>once|TRBV4-1|TRBJ1-2|.
TGCGCCAGCAGCCAAGGGCCCCCGGCCAACTATGGCTACACCTTC
CASSQGPPANYGYTF
>.|TRBV19|TRBJ2-7|TRBD1
TGTGCCCCACAGGGGGCCTGGGAGCAGTACTTC
CAPQGAWEQYF
>.|TRBV5-6|TRBJ1-6|.
TGTGCCAGCAGCGTCGACAGCTATAATTCACCCCTCCACTTT
CASSVDSYNSPLHF